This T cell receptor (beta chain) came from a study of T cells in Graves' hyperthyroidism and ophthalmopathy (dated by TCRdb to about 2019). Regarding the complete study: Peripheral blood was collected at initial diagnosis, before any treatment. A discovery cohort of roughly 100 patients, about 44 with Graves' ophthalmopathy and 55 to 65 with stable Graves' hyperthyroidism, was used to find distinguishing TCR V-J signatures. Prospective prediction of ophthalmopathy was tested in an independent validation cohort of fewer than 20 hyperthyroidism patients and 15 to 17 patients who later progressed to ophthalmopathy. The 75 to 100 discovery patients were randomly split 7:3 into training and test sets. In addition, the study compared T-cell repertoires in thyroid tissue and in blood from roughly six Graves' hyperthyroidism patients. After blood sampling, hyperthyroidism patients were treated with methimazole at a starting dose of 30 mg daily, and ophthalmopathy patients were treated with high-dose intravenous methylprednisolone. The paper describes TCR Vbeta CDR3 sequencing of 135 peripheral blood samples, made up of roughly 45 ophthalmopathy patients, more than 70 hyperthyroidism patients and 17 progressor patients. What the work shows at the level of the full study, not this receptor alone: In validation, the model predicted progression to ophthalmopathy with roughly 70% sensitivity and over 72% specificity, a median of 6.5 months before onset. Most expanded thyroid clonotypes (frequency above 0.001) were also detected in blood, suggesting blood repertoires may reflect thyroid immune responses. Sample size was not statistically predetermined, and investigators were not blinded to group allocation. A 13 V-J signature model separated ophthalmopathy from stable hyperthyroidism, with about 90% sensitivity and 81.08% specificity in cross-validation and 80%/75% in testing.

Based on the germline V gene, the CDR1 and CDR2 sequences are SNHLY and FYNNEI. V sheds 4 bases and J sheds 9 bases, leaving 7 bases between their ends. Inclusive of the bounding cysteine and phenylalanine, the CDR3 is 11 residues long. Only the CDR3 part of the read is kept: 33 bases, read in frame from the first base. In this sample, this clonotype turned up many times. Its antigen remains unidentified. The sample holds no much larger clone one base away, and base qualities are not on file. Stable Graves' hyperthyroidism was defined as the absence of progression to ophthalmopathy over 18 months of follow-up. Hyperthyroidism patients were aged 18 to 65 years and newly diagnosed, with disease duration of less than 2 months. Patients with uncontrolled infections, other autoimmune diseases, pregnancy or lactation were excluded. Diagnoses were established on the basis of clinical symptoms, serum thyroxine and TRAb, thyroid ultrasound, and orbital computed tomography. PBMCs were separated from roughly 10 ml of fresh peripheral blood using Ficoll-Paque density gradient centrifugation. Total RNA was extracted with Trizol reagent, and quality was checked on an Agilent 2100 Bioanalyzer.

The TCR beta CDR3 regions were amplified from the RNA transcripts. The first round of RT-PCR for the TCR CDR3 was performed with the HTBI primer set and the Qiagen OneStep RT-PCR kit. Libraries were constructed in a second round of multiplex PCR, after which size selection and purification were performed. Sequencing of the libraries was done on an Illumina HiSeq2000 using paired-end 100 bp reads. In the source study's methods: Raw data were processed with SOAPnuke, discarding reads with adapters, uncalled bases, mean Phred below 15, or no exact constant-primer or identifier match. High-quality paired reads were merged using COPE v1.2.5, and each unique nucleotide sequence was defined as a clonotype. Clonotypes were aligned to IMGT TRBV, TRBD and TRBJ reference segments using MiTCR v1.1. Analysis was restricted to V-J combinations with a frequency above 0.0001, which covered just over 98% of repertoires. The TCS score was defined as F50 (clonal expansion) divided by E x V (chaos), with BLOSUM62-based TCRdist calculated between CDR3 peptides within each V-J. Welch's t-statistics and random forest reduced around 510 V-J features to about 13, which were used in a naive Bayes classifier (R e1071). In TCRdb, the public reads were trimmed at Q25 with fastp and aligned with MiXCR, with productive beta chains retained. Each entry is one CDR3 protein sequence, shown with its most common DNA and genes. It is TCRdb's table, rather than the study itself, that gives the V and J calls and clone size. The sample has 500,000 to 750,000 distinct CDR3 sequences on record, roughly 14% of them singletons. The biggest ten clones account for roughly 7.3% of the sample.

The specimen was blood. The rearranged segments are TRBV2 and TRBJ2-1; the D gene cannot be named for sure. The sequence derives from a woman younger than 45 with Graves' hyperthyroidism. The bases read TGTGCCAGCAGTGTAGTAGGTGAGCAGTTCTTC. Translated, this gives CASSVVGEQFF.